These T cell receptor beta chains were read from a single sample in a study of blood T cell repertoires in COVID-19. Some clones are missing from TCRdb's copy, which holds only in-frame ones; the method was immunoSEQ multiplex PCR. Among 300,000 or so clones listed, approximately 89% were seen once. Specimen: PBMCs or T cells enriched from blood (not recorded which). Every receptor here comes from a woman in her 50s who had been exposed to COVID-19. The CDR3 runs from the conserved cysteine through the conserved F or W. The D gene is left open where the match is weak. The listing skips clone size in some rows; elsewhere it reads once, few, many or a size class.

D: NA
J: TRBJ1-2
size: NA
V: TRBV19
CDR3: CASAPSAGVGGYTF
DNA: TGTGCCAGCGCTCCGAGCGCAGGGGTAGGGGGCTACACCTTC

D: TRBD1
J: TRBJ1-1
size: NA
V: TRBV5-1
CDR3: CASSKETGFAFF
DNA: TGCGCCAGCAGCAAAGAGACAGGGTTTGCTTTCTTT

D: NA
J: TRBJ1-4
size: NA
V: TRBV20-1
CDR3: CSASSQANEKLFF
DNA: TGCAGTGCTAGTAGTCAGGCTAATGAAAAACTGTTTTTT

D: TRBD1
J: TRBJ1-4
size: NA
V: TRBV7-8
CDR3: CASSTDRGEKLFF
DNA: TGTGCCAGCAGCACCGACAGGGGGGAAAAACTGTTTTTT

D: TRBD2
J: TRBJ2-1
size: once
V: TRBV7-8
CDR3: CASSLELAGDPSEGEQFF
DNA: TGTGCCAGCAGCTTAGAACTAGCGGGGGACCCGTCGGAGGGTGAGCAGTTCTTC

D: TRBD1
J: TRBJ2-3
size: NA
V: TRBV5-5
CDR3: CASSHGQGAYVDTQYF
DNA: TGTGCCAGCAGCCACGGACAGGGGGCATATGTAGATACGCAGTATTTT

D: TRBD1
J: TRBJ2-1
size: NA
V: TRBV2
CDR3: CASRGRTGRKSEQFF
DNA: TGTGCCAGCAGGGGCAGGACAGGGAGGAAATCTGAGCAGTTCTTC

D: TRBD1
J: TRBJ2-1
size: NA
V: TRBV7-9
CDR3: CASSDVGQGGLNEQFF
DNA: TGTGCCAGCAGCGACGTTGGACAGGGAGGCTTAAATGAGCAGTTCTTC

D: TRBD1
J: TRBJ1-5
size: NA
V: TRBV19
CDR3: CASSIQGGSNQPQHF
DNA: TGTGCCAGTAGTATTCAGGGGGGAAGCAATCAGCCCCAGCATTTT

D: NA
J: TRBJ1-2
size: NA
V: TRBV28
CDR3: CASSLSGAEISNYGYTF
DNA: TGTGCCAGCAGTTTATCAGGGGCGGAGATTTCTAACTATGGCTACACCTTC

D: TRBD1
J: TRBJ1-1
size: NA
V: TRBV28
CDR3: CASSTQGRSAEAFF
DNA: TGTGCCAGCAGCACACAGGGGCGCAGCGCTGAAGCTTTCTTT

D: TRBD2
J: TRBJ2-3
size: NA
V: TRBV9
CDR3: CASSAGLAGLSYTQYF
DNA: TGTGCCAGCAGCGCGGGACTAGCGGGCTTATCCTATACGCAGTATTTT

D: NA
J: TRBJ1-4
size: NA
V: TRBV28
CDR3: CASSPRLVTTNEKLFF
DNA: TGTGCCAGCAGCCCACGTCTAGTTACAACTAATGAAAAACTGTTTTTT

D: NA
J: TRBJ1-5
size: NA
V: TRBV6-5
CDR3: CATLPGGIQPQHF
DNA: TGTGCCACCCTCCCGGGGGGAATTCAGCCCCAGCATTTT

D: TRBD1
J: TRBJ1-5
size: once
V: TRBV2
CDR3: CASSRRTGQEPQHF
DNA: TGTGCCAGCTCCAGACGGACAGGGCAGGAGCCCCAGCATTTT

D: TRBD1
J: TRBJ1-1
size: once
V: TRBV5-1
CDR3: CASSLENFGTANTEAFF
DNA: TGCGCCAGCAGCTTGGAAAACTTCGGGACAGCGAACACTGAAGCTTTCTTT

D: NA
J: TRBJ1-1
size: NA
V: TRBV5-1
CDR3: CASSLAYFPLNTEAFF
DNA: TGCGCCAGCAGCTTGGCCTACTTCCCGCTTAACACTGAAGCTTTCTTT

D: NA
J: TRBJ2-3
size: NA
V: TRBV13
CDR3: CASRMTRAGGTQYF
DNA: TGTGCCAGCAGGATGACTCGCGCCGGGGGTACGCAGTATTTT

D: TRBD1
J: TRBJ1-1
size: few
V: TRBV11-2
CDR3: CASSLGQGRNTEAFF
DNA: TGTGCCAGCAGCTTGGGACAGGGCCGGAACACTGAAGCTTTCTTT

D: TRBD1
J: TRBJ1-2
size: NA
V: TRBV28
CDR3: CASHQGVYGYTF
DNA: TGTGCCAGCCATCAGGGGGTCTATGGCTACACCTTC

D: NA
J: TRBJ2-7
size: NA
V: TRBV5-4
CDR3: CASSSGGTVFTGW
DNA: TGTGCCAGCAGCTCGGGCGGGACCGTATTCACAGGTTGG

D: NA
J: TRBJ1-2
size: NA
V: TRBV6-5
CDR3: CASSLYDGNYGYTF
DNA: TGTGCCAGCAGCCTCTACGACGGGAACTATGGCTACACCTTC

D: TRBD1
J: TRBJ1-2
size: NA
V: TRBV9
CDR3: CASSAEQGRNYGYTF
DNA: TGTGCCAGCAGCGCGGAACAGGGGCGAAACTATGGCTACACCTTC

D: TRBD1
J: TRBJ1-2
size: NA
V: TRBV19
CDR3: CASTTGLRMVYGYTF
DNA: TGTGCCAGTACGACAGGGCTGCGGATGGTCTATGGCTACACCTTC

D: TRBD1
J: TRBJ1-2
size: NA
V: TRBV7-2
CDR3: CASSLRDRGAYGYTF
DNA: TGTGCCAGCAGTTTGAGAGACAGGGGGGCCTATGGCTACACCTTC

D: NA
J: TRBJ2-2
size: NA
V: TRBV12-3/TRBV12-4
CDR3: CASSLSNTGELFF
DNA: TGTGCCAGCAGTCTGTCGAACACCGGGGAGCTGTTTTTT

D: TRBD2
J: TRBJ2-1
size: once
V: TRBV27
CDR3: CASRLTSGEINEQFF
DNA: TGTGCCAGCAGACTGACTAGCGGGGAGATTAATGAGCAGTTCTTC

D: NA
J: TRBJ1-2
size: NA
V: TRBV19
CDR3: CASSITGDLYGYTF
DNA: TGTGCCAGTAGTATTACAGGAGACCTCTATGGCTACACCTTC

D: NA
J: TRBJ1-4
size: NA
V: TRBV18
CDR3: CATTREGEKLFF
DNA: TGTGCCACCACCCGTGAGGGCGAAAAACTGTTTTTT

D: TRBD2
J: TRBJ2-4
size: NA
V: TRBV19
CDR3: CASGLAGGTKNIQYF
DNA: TGTGCCAGCGGACTAGCGGGGGGGACAAAAAACATTCAGTACTTC

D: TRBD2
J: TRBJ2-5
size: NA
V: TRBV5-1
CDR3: CASSLVLAGGTGETQYF
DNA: TGCGCCAGCAGCTTGGTGCTAGCGGGGGGGACCGGGGAGACCCAGTACTTC

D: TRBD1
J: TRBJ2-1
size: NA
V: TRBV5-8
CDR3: CASSLLQGANYNEQFF
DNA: TGTGCCAGCAGCTTGCTGCAGGGGGCGAATTACAATGAGCAGTTCTTC

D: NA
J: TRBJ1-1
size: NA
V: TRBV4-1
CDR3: CASSLSEDLNTEAFF
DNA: TGCGCCAGCAGCCTATCGGAAGACTTGAACACTGAAGCTTTCTTT

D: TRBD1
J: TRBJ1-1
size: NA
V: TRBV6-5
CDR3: CASGRDRSFDTEAFF
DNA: TGTGCCAGCGGACGGGACAGGAGCTTTGACACTGAAGCTTTCTTT

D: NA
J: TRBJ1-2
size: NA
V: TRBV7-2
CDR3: CASSLDRVGGYTF
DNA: TGTGCCAGCAGCTTAGACAGGGTCGGTGGCTACACCTTC

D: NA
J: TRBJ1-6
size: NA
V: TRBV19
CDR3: CASSIAVVNNSPLHF
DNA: TGTGCCAGTAGTATCGCGGTGGTAAATAATTCACCCCTCCACTTT

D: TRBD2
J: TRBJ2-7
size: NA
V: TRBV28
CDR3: CASSDGTSPPGGQYF
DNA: TGTGCCAGCAGTGACGGGACTAGCCCTCCAGGCGGGCAGTACTTC

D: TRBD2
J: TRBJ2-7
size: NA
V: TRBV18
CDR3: CASSPRGEGYEQYF
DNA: TGTGCCAGCTCACCCCGGGGGGAGGGGTACGAGCAGTACTTC

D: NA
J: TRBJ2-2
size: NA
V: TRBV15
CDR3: CATSRAGFPGELFF
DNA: TGTGCCACCAGCAGAGCGGGGTTCCCCGGGGAGCTGTTTTTT

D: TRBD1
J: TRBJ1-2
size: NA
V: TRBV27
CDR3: CASSSTSGQGVEFYGYTF
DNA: TGTGCCAGCAGTTCTACCTCGGGACAGGGGGTTGAGTTCTATGGCTACACCTTC

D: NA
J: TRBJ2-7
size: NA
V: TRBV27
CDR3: CASSLPTGTKLGEQYF
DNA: TGTGCCAGCAGTTTACCAACCGGGACAAAGCTCGGCGAGCAGTACTTC

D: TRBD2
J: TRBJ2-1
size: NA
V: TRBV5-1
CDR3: CASSLDTSAGVNEQFF
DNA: TGCGCCAGCAGCTTGGATACTAGCGCGGGGGTAAATGAGCAGTTCTTC

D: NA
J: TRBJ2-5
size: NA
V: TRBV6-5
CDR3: CASTQAGAGKTQYF
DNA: TGTGCCAGCACCCAGGCGGGGGCCGGGAAGACCCAGTACTTC

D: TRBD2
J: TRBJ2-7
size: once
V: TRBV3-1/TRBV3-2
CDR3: CASSQASGAGEQYF
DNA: TGTGCCAGCAGCCAAGCCAGCGGGGCGGGGGAGCAGTACTTC

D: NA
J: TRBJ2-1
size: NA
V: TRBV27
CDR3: CASSLTGTSYNEQFF
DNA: TGTGCCAGCAGTCTAACAGGGACCTCCTACAATGAGCAGTTCTTC

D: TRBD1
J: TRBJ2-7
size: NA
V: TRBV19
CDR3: CASSFAPDRPSYEQYF
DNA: TGTGCCAGTAGTTTCGCGCCGGACAGGCCGTCCTACGAGCAGTACTTC

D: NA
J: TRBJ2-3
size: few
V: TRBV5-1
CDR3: CASSLGGESTDTQYF
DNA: TGCGCCAGCAGCTTAGGGGGGGAAAGCACAGATACGCAGTATTTT

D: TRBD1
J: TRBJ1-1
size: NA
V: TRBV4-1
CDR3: CASSQRQGAETEAFF
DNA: TGCGCCAGCAGCCAACGACAGGGGGCGGAAACTGAAGCTTTCTTT

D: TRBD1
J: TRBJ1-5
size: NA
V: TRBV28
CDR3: CASSRQGATGSGNQPQHF
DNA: TGTGCCAGCAGTCGACAGGGGGCTACTGGGTCAGGCAATCAGCCCCAGCATTTT

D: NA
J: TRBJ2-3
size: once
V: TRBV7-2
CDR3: CASSLSIRQAADTQYF
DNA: TGTGCCAGCAGCTTATCGATCCGACAGGCTGCAGATACGCAGTATTTT

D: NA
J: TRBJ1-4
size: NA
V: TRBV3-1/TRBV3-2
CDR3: CASSHRAGGGKLFF
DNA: TGTGCCAGCAGCCATCGGGCCGGGGGAGGAAAACTGTTTTTT

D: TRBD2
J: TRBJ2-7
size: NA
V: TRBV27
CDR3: CASSLRASGGIYEQYF
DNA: TGTGCCAGCAGTTTAAGAGCTAGCGGGGGAATTTACGAGCAGTACTTC

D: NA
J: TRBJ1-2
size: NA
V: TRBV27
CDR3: CASRPRTAYYGYTF
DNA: TGTGCCAGCAGGCCGCGGACAGCTTACTATGGCTACACCTTC

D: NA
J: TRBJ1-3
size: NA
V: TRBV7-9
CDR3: CASSYLAISGNTIYF
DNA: TGTGCCAGCAGCTACTTAGCAATCTCTGGAAACACCATATATTTT

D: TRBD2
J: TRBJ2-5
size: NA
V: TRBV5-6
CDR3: CASSSGTSGGETQYF
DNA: TGTGCCAGCAGCTCCGGGACTAGCGGGGGGGAGACCCAGTACTTC

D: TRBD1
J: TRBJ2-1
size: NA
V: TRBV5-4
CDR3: CASSLGSGQGRKFF
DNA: TGTGCCAGCAGCTTGGGATCCGGACAGGGAAGAAAGTTCTTC

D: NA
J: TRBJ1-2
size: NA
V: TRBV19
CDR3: CASSMGNRPLNYGYTF
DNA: TGTGCCAGTAGTATGGGTAACAGACCCTTAAACTATGGCTACACCTTC